This TCR beta chain appears in the sequencing data of a study of early T cells in non-severe SARS-CoV-2 infection. Across the whole study: Bulk RNA isolated from unsorted whole blood underwent sequencing; chains were not paired.

Findings of the study overall: Missing private and CD4 specificities, VDJdb matching favored anti-spike CD8 responses.

Regarding this clonotype: No antigen is known for it.

V was trimmed by 8 bases and J by 6 bases, leaving 8 bases between them. CDR1 is SGHVS and CDR2 is FQNEAQ in the germline V gene. This CDR3 spans 10 amino acids. Unique molecular identifiers tagged individual cDNA molecules. A single record per CDR3 protein comes from TCRdb applying MiXCR to the 5' RACE reads. The repertoire holds 70,000 to 95,000 distinct CDR3 sequences, with about 9.6% as singletons. The V gene is TRBV7-8, the J gene TRBJ2-7; D gene unclear. The source is an adult who was a healthcare worker with PCR-confirmed SARS-CoV-2 infection or an uninfected control (not recorded which). Sequences were obtained from whole blood. CDR3 DNA: TGTGCCAGCGCTGTAACCGAGCAGTACTTC. This gives the protein CASAVTEQYF.